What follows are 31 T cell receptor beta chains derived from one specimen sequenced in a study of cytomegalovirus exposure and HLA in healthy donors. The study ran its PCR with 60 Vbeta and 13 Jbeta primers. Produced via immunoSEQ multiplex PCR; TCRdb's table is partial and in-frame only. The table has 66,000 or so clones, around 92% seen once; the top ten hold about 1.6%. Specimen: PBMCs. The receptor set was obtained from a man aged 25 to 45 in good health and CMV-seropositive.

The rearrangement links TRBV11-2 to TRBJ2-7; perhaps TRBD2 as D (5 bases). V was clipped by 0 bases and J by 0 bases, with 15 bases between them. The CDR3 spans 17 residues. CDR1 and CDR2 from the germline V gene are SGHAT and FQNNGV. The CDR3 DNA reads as TGTGCCAGCAGCTTAGAAGCGGTGTTTTCCCTCTCCTACGAGCAGTACTTC. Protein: CASSLEAVFSLSYEQYF. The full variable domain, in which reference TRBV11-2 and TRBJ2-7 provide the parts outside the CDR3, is EAGVAQSPRYKIIEKRQSVAFWCNPISGHATLYWYQQILGQGPKLLIQFQNNGVVDDSQLPKDRFSAERLKGVDSTLKIQPAKLEDSAVYLCASSLEAVFSLSYEQYFGPGTRLTVT.

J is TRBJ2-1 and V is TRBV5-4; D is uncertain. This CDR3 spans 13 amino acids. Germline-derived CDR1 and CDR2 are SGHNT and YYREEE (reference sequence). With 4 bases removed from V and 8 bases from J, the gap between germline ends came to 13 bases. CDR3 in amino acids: CASSATPLDEQFF. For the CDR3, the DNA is TGTGCCAGCAGCGCGACCCCTCTAGATGAGCAGTTCTTC.

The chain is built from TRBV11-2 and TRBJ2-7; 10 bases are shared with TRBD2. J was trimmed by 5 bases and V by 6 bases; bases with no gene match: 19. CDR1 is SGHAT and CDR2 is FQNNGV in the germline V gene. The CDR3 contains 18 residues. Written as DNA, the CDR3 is TGTGCCAGCAGACCTACCCCCCTTCTAGCGGGAGACGGGGACGAGCAGTACTTC. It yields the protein CASRPTPLLAGDGDEQYF.

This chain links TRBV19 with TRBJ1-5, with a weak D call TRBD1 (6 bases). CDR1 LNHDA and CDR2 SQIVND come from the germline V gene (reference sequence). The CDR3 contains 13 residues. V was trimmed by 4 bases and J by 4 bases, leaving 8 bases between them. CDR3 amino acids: CASSTQGNQPQHF. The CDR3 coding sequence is TGTGCCAGTAGTACCCAGGGGAATCAGCCCCAGCATTTT.

The CDR3 sequence: CASSLPGFEKLFF. CDR3 sequence (DNA): TGTGCCAGCAGCTTGCCGGGATTTGAAAAACTGTTTTTT. The chain couples TRBV5-5 to TRBJ1-4; D gene uncertain. The CDR3 totals 13 residues. Germline lookup yields CDR1 SGHKS and CDR2 YYEKEE (reference sequence). The V and J ends lost 1 base and 7 bases respectively, with 8 bases between them.

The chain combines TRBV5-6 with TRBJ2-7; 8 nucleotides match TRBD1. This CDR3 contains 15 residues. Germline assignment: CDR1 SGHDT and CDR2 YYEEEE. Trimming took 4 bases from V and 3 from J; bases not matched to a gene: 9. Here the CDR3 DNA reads TGTGCCAGCAGCGCCTGGACAGGGTTGGACTACGAGCAGTACTTC. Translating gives CASSAWTGLDYEQYF. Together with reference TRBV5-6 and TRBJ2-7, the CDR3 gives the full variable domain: DAGVTQSPTHLIKTRGQQVTLRCSPKSGHDTVSWYQQALGQGPQFIFQYYEEEERQRGNFPDRFSGHQFPNYSSELNVNALLLGDSALYLCASSAWTGLDYEQYFGPGTRLTVT.

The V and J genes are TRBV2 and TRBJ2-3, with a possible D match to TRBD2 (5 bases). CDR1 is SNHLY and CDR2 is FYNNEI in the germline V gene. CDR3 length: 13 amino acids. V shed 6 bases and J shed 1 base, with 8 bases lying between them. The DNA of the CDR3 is TGTGCCAGCAGGGAGGTGGGCACAGATACGCAGTATTTT. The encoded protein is CASREVGTDTQYF.

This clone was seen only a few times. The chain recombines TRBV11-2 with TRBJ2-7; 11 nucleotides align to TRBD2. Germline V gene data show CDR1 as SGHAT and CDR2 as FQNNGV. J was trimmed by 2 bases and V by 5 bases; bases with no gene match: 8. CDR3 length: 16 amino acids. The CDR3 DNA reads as TGTGCCAGCAGCGCCATAACTAGCGGGAGCCCCTACGAGCAGTACTTC. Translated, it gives CASSAITSGSPYEQYF.

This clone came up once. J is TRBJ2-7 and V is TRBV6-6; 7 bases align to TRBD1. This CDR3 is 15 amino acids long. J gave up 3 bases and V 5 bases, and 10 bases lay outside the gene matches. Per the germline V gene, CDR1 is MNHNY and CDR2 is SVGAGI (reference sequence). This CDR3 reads CASSRRDRSNYEQYF. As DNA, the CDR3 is TGTGCCAGCAGTCGCAGGGACAGATCTAACTACGAGCAGTACTTC.

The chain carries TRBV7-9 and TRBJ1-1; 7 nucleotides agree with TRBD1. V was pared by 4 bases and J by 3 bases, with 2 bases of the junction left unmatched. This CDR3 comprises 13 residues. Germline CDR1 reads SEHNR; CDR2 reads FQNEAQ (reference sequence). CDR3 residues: CASSSDRDTEAFF. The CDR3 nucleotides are TGTGCCAGCAGCTCCGACAGGGACACTGAAGCTTTCTTT.

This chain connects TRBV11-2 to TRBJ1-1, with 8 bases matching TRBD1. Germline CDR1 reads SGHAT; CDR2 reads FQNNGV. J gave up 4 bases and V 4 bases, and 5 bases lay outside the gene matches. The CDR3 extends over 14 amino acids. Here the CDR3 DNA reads TGTGCCAGCAGCTACAGGGGGGGAGGCACTGAAGCTTTCTTT. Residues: CASSYRGGGTEAFF.

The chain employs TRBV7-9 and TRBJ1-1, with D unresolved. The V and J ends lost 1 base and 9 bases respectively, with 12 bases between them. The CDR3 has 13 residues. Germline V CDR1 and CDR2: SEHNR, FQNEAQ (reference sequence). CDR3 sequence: CASSLDHNAQAFF. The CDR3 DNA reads TGTGCCAGCAGCTTAGATCACAACGCCCAAGCTTTCTTT.

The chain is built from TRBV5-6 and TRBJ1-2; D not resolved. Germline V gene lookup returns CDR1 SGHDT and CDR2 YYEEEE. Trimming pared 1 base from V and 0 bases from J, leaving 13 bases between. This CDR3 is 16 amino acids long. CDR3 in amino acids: CASSLREGGSNYGYTF. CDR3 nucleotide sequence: TGTGCCAGCAGCTTGCGGGAAGGAGGTTCTAACTATGGCTACACCTTC. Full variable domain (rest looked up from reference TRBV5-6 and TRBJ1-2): DAGVTQSPTHLIKTRGQQVTLRCSPKSGHDTVSWYQQALGQGPQFIFQYYEEEERQRGNFPDRFSGHQFPNYSSELNVNALLLGDSALYLCASSLREGGSNYGYTFGSGTRLTVV.

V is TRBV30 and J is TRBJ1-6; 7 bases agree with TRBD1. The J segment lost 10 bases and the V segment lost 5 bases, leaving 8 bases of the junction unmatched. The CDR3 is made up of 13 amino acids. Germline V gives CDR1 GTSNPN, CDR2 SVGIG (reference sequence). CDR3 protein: CAWGPGGMSPLHF. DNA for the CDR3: TGTGCCTGGGGGCCAGGGGGGATGTCACCCCTCCACTTT.

Here the CDR3 reads CASSYLQGGKQYF. Written as DNA, the CDR3 is TGTGCCAGCAGTTACCTCCAGGGAGGCAAGCAGTACTTC. The rearrangement uses TRBV6-6 and TRBJ2-7, with D possibly being TRBD2 (6 bases). Per germline, CDR1 MNHNY and CDR2 SVGAGI (reference sequence). The CDR3 extends over 13 amino acids. The V end was cut by 2 bases, the J end by 8 bases, with 13 bases between.

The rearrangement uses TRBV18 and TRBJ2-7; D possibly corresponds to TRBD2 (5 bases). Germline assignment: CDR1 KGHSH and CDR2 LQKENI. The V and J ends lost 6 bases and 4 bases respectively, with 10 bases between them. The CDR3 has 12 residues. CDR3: CASSPTGYEQYF. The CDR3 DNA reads TGTGCCAGCTCCCCCACGGGGTACGAGCAGTACTTC.

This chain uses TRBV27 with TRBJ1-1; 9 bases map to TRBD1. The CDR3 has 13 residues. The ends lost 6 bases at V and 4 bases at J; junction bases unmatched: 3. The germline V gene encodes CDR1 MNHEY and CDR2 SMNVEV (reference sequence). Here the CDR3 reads CASRWTGATEAFF. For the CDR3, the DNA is TGTGCCAGCAGGTGGACAGGGGCCACTGAAGCTTTCTTT.

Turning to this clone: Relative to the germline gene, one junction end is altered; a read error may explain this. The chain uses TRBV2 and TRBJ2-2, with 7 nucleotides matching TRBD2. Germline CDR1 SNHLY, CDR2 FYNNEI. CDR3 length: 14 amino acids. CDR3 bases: TGTGCGAGCAGGGCTAGCGGAAACACCGGGGAGCTGTTTTTT. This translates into CASRASGNTGELFF.

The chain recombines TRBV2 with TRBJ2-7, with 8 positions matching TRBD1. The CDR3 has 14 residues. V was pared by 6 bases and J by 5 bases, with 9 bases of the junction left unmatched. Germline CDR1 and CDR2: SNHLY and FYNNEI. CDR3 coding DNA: TGTGCCAGCAGAACCCTGGACAGGGCCCACGAGCAGTACTTC. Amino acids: CASRTLDRAHEQYF. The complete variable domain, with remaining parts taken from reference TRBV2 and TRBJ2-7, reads EPEVTQTPSHQVTQMGQEVILRCVPISNHLYFYWYRQILGQKVEFLVSFYNNEISEKSEIFDDQFSVERPDGSNFTLKIRSTKLEDSAMYFCASRTLDRAHEQYFGPGTRLTVT.

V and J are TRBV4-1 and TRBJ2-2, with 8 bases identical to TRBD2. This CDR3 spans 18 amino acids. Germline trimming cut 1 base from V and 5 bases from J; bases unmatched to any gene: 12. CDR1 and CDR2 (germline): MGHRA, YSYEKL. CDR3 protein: CASSQGRGAGVRTGELFF. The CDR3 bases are TGCGCCAGCAGCCAAGGGCGAGGAGCGGGAGTACGAACCGGGGAGCTGTTTTTT.

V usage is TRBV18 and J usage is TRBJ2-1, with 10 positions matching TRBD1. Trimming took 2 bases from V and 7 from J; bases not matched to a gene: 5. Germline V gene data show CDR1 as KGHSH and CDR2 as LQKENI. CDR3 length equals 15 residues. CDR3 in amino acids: CASSPRPGQGNEQFF. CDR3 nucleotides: TGTGCCAGCTCACCAAGACCGGGACAGGGGAATGAGCAGTTCTTC. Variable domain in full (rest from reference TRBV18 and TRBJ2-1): NAGVMQNPRHLVRRRGQEARLRCSPMKGHSHVYWYRQLPEEGLKFMVYLQKENIIDESGMPKERFSAEFPKEGPSILRIQQVVRGDSAAYFCASSPRPGQGNEQFFGPGTRLTVL.

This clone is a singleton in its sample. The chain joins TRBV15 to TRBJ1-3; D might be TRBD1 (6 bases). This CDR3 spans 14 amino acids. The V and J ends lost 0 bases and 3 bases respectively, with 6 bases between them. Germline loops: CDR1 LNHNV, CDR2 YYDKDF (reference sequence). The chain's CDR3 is CATSRETGGNTIYF. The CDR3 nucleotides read TGTGCCACCAGCAGAGAGACAGGTGGAAACACCATATATTTT.

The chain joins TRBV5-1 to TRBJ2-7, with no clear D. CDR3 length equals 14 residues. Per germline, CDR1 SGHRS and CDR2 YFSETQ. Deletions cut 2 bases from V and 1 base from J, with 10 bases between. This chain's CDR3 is CASSLALPSYEQYF. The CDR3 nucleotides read TGCGCCAGCAGCTTAGCGCTACCGTCCTACGAGCAGTACTTC.

CDR3 sequence: CASSFPAGVDTQYF. CDR3 DNA: TGTGCCAGCAGTTTCCCAGCGGGAGTGGATACGCAGTATTTT. J is TRBJ2-3 and V is TRBV28; 8 bases align to TRBD2. The CDR3 loop spans 14 amino acids. The V segment lost 3 bases and the J segment 6 bases; nucleotides outside the gene matches: 5. Germline values: CDR1 MDHEN, CDR2 SYDVKM.

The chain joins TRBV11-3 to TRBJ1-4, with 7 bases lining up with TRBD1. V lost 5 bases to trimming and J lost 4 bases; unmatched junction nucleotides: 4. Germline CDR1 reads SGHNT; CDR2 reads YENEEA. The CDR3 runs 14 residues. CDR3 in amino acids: CASSPRDSNEKLFF. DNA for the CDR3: TGTGCCAGCAGCCCCCGGGACAGTAATGAAAAACTGTTTTTT.

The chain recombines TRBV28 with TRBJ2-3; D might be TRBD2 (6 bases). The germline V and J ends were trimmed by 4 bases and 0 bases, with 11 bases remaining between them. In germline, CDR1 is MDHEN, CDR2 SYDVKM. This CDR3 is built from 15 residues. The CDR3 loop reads CASSSRDSSTDTQYF. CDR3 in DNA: TGTGCCAGCAGTTCCCGGGACTCTAGCACAGATACGCAGTATTTT.

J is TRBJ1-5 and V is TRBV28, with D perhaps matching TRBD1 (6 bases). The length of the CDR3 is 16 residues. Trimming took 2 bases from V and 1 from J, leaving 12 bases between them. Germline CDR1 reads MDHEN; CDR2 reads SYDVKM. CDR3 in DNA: TGTGCCAGCAGTTTAGGGACTAGGGGGAGCAATCAGCCCCAGCATTTT. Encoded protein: CASSLGTRGSNQPQHF.

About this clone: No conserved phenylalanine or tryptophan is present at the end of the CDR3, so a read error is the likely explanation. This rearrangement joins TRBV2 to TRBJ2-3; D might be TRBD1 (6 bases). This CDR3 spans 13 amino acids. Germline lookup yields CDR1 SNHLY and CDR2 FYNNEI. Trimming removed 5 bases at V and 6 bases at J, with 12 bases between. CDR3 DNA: TGTGCCAGCAGTTCAGGGGCGCCTGATACGCAGTATCTT. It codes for CASSSGAPDTQYL.

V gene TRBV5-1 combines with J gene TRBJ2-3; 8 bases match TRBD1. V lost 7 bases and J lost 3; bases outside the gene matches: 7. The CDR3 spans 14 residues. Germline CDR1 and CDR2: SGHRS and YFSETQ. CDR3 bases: TGCGCCAGCCGAATGGACAGGGAAACAGATACGCAGTATTTT. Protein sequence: CASRMDRETDTQYF. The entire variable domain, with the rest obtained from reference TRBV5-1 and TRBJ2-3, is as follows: KAGVTQTPRYLIKTRGQQVTLSCSPISGHRSVSWYQQTPGQGLQFLFEYFSETQRNKGNFPGRFSGRQFSNSRSEMNVSTLELGDSALYLCASRMDRETDTQYFGPGTRLTVL.

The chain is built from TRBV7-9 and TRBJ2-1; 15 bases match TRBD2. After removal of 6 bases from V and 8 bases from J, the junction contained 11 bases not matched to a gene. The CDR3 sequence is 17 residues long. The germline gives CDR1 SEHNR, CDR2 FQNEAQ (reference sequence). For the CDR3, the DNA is TGTGCCAGCAGTCGTCCGGGACTAGCGGGAGGTCTCGATGAGCAGTTCTTC. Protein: CASSRPGLAGGLDEQFF.

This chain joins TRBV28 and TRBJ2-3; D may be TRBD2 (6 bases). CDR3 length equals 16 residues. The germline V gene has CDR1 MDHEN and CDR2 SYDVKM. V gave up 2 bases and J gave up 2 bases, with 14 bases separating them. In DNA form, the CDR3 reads TGTGCCAGCAGTTTAGTGGCGGGATGGGCCACAGATACGCAGTATTTT. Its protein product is CASSLVAGWATDTQYF.